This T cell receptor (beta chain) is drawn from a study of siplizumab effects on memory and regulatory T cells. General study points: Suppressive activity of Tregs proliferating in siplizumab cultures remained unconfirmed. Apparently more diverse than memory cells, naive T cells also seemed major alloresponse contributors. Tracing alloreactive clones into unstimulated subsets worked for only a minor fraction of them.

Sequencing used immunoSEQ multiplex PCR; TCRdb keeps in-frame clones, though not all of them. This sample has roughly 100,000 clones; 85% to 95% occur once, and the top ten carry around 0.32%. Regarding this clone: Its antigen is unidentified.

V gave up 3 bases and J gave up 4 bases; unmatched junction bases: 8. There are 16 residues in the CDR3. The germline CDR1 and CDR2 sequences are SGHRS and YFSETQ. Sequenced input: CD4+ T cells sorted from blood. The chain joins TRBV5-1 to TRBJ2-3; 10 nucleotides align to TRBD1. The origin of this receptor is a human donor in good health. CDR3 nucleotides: TGCGCCAGCAGCTACTCGGGACAGGGGATCGCAGATACGCAGTATTTT. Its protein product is CASSYSGQGIADTQYF.